This TCR beta chain was recorded in a study of T cells after yellow fever vaccination. TCRdb called the 5' RACE reads again in MiXCR, with one record for every CDR3 protein. The data hold about 430,000 distinct CDR3 sequences, with under 20% observed a single time. CDR1 and CDR2 from the germline V gene are SGDLS and YYNGEE. V was pared by 0 bases and J by 6 bases, with 8 bases between. The CDR3 length is 13 residues. The sample in question was PBMCs, obtained before the yellow fever booster vaccination. The sequence was collected from a man between 18 and 29 years old who received the YFV17D yellow fever vaccine. The chain combines TRBV9 with TRBJ2-3; no clear D. The CDR3 sequence is CASSVGAWDTQYF. CDR3 nucleotides: TGTGCCAGCAGCGTAGGGGCTTGGGATACGCAGTATTTT. The full variable domain, in which reference TRBV9 and TRBJ2-3 provide the parts outside the CDR3, is DSGVTQTPKHLITATGQRVTLRCSPRSGDLSVYWYQQSLDQGLQFLIQYYNGEERAKGNILERFSAQQFPDLHSELNLSSLELGDSALYFCASSVGAWDTQYFGPGTRLTVL.